The rows below give T cell receptor beta chains drawn from one sample of a study of blood T cell repertoires in COVID-19. Some clones are missing from TCRdb's copy, which holds only in-frame ones; the method was immunoSEQ multiplex PCR. The data contain about 310,000 clones, about nine tenths of them singletons. The sequenced material came from PBMCs or T cells enriched from blood (not recorded which). These receptor sequences come from a woman in her 30s who had recovered from COVID-19. Both conserved end residues are part of each CDR3. The D gene is left open where the match is weak. A row's size may be missing; if present it is once, few, many or a size class.

j_gene	v_gene	abundance	d_gene	CDR3aa	CDR3nt
TRBJ2-7	TRBV27	-	TRBD2	CASTPRGSYEQYF	TGTGCCAGCACCCCTCGCGGGAGTTACGAGCAGTACTTC
TRBJ2-1	TRBV7-2	-	TRBD2	CASSFLAGGNYNEQFF	TGTGCCAGCAGCTTTCTAGCGGGAGGAAATTACAATGAGCAGTTCTTC
TRBJ2-1	TRBV5-1	-	-	CASSLRTHEQFF	TGCGCCAGCAGCTTGCGGACTCATGAGCAGTTCTTC
TRBJ2-3	TRBV24-1	-	TRBD2	CATRSGSGGSTDTQYF	TGTGCCACGCGTAGCGGGAGTGGCGGGTCGACAGATACGCAGTATTTT
TRBJ2-1	TRBV11-3	few	-	CASSFETSNEQFF	TGTGCCAGCAGCTTTGAAACTTCCAATGAGCAGTTCTTC
TRBJ2-2	TRBV9	-	TRBD1	CASRAGGNTGELFF	TGTGCCAGCAGAGCAGGGGGGAACACCGGGGAGCTGTTTTTT
TRBJ2-7	TRBV5-4	-	-	CASTQDREGEQYF	TGTGCCAGCACCCAGGACAGGGAGGGCGAGCAGTACTTC
TRBJ1-2	TRBV6-6	-	-	CASRITANYGYTF	TGTGCCAGCAGGATCACAGCTAACTATGGCTACACCTTC
TRBJ1-1	TRBV7-9	-	-	CASSRSGVSEAFF	TGTGCCAGCAGCCGTTCGGGGGTTTCGGAAGCTTTCTTT
TRBJ1-2	TRBV18	-	-	CASSPGEGTTGYTF	TGTGCCAGCTCACCGGGCGAAGGTACAACTGGCTACACCTTC
TRBJ1-2	TRBV18	once	TRBD1	CASSPPGQGNYGYTF	TGTGCCAGCTCACCACCGGGACAGGGGAACTATGGCTACACCTTC
TRBJ2-1	TRBV19	few	-	CASSSPASPNEQFF	TGTGCCAGTAGTAGCCCGGCTAGCCCCAATGAGCAGTTCTTC
TRBJ1-2	TRBV30	few	-	CALQTGYGYTF	TGTGCCCTGCAGACAGGATATGGCTACACCTTC
TRBJ1-1	TRBV3-1/TRBV3-2	-	TRBD1	CASSPGTAKAFF	TGTGCCAGCAGCCCTGGGACAGCAAAAGCTTTCTTT
TRBJ1-1	TRBV5-1	once	-	CASSLEADYEAFF	TGCGCCAGCAGCTTGGAGGCAGACTATGAAGCTTTCTTT
TRBJ1-1	TRBV24-1	-	-	CATSDLVGGMNTEAFF	TGTGCCACCAGTGATTTGGTGGGGGGGATGAACACTGAAGCTTTCTTT
TRBJ1-5	TRBV3-1/TRBV3-2	-	-	CASSQATWNQPQHF	TGTGCCAGCAGCCAAGCGACATGGAATCAGCCCCAGCATTTT
TRBJ2-1	TRBV12-5	-	TRBD2	CASGGTSGTRSYNEQFF	TGTGCTAGTGGTGGGACTAGCGGGACCCGCTCCTACAATGAGCAGTTCTTC
TRBJ1-1	TRBV28	-	-	CASSSLRNTEAFF	TGTGCCAGCAGTTCCCTACGGAACACTGAAGCTTTCTTT
TRBJ2-7	TRBV7-9	-	-	CASSYESGVYEQYF	TGTGCCAGTAGCTACGAGAGCGGAGTCTACGAGCAGTACTTC
TRBJ1-1	TRBV30	few	-	CAWSVQEGGEAFF	TGTGCCTGGAGTGTACAGGAGGGCGGTGAAGCTTTCTTT
TRBJ1-4	TRBV15	-	-	CASSLLNNEKLFF	TGTGCTTCTTCCCTCCTAAATAATGAAAAACTGTTTTTT
TRBJ2-3	TRBV29-1	-	-	CSVGGETDTQYF	TGCAGCGTCGGTGGAGAGACAGATACGCAGTATTTT
TRBJ1-4	TRBV10-3	-	-	CAIRNSNEKLFF	TGTGCCATCAGAAACAGTAATGAAAAACTGTTTTTT
TRBJ1-5	TRBV27	-	-	CASSTYRAGVGQPQHF	TGTGCCAGCAGCACTTACCGGGCCGGGGTGGGTCAGCCCCAGCATTTT
TRBJ2-1	TRBV27	-	-	CASGPSGIGKSEQFF	TGTGCCAGCGGCCCCTCAGGGATCGGAAAGAGTGAGCAGTTCTTC
TRBJ2-7	TRBV19	-	-	CASSIDLSGSYEQYF	TGTGCCAGTAGTATAGATCTTTCCGGGAGCTACGAGCAGTACTTC
TRBJ2-6	TRBV24-1	-	TRBD1	CATMDRAANVLTF	TGTGCCACCATGGACAGGGCCGCCAACGTCCTGACTTTC
TRBJ2-7	TRBV13	-	TRBD2	CASSIVASGYEQYF	TGTGCCAGCAGCATCGTGGCTAGCGGCTACGAGCAGTACTTC
TRBJ2-7	TRBV11-2	-	TRBD2	CASSLTTGGGEQYF	TGTGCCAGCAGCTTAACAACCGGGGGGGGCGAGCAGTACTTC
TRBJ1-3	TRBV6-5	-	-	CASRSLGGEGTIYF	TGTGCCAGCAGATCCCTCGGGGGGGAAGGCACCATATATTTT
TRBJ1-1	TRBV20-1	-	-	CSATGNTEAFF	TGCAGTGCTACCGGGAACACTGAAGCTTTCTTT
TRBJ2-2	TRBV10-3	-	-	CAISATGNTGELFF	TGTGCCATCAGTGCGACTGGGAACACCGGGGAGCTGTTTTTT
TRBJ1-4	TRBV2	-	-	CASSRQTCFF	TGTGCCAGCAGCCGACAGACATGCTTTTTT
TRBJ2-7	TRBV28	once	TRBD1	CASQQGLSGEQYF	TGTGCCAGTCAACAGGGGCTGTCGGGGGAGCAGTACTTC
TRBJ1-2	TRBV9	-	-	CASSVVGGSGYTF	TGTGCCAGCAGCGTGGTAGGGGGTAGTGGCTACACCTTC
TRBJ2-5	TRBV4-1	-	-	CASSPLVRETQYF	TGCGCCAGCAGCCCGCTCGTCCGGGAGACCCAGTACTTC
TRBJ2-3	TRBV27	-	TRBD1	CASSLTGGTDTQYF	TGTGCCAGCAGTTTAACAGGGGGCACAGATACGCAGTATTTT
TRBJ2-1	TRBV18	-	TRBD2	CASSPQAGGSYNEQFF	TGTGCCAGCTCACCACAAGCGGGGGGCTCCTACAATGAGCAGTTCTTC